This TCR beta chain came from a study of T cells in Graves' hyperthyroidism and ophthalmopathy. Study summary: Any treatment followed the collection of peripheral blood at initial diagnosis.

V was cut by 3 bases and J by 4 bases, with 13 bases left in between. The germline V gene encodes CDR1 KGHSH and CDR2 LQKENI. The CDR3 extends over 15 amino acids. The study, taken as a whole, reports: Median prediction lead before ophthalmopathy onset was 5.5 to 7 months with the model.

The table lists this clonotype with many counts. What it recognizes is unknown. What was amplified from RNA transcripts were TCR beta CDR3 regions. TCR CDR3 regions were first amplified by RT-PCR with HTBI primers. TCRdb called the multiplex PCR reads again in MiXCR, with one record for every CDR3 protein. The table records 350,000 to 450,000 distinct CDR3 sequences, over 13% of them present only once. The clonotype was recovered from a man aged 50 or older with Graves' ophthalmopathy. The sequenced sample was blood. The chain couples TRBV18 to TRBJ1-5; D is possibly TRBD1 (6 bases). The DNA for the CDR3 is TGTGCCAGCTCACCGGGGGCCGGGGTAAATCAGCCCCAGCATTTT. Protein: CASSPGAGVNQPQHF.